This passage covers 19 T cell receptor beta chains from one sample sequenced in a study of blood T cell repertoires in COVID-19. Sequencing used immunoSEQ multiplex PCR; TCRdb keeps in-frame clones, though not all of them. The table lists 330,000 or so clones, approximately 88% of them singletons. Sequencing was carried out using PBMCs or T cells enriched from blood (not recorded which). The origin of the receptors is a man younger than 45 who had recovered from COVID-19.

The rearrangement links TRBV15 to TRBJ2-7; D may be TRBD1 (7 bases). Per germline, CDR1 LNHNV and CDR2 YYDKDF (reference sequence). The CDR3 consists of 15 residues. V dropped 8 bases and J dropped 0 bases, with 17 bases sitting between them. The DNA for the CDR3 is TGTGCCACCGCCAGGGGGGCGGGGAGCTCCTACGAGCAGTACTTC. This codes for CATARGAGSSYEQYF.

In DNA form, the CDR3 reads TGTGCCAGCAGTTTACAGGGTAATGAAGCTTTCTTT. Translated: CASSLQGNEAFF. The genes are TRBV2 and TRBJ1-1; possible D gene TRBD1, 6 bases. V dropped 5 bases and J dropped 7 bases, with 11 bases sitting between them. The length of the CDR3 is 12 residues. Looked up from germline, CDR1 is SNHLY and CDR2 is FYNNEI. Supplemented by reference TRBV2 and TRBJ1-1, the full variable domain reads EPEVTQTPSHQVTQMGQEVILRCVPISNHLYFYWYRQILGQKVEFLVSFYNNEISEKSEIFDDQFSVERPDGSNFTLKIRSTKLEDSAMYFCASSLQGNEAFFGQGTRLTVV.

The chain carries TRBV5-1 and TRBJ2-7, with TRBD1 identical over 7 bases. CDR3 length: 16 amino acids. V dropped 4 bases and J dropped 5; count of bases not matched to a gene: 15. CDR1 SGHRS and CDR2 YFSETQ come from the germline V gene. CDR3: CASSDRASQRPNEQYF. Written as DNA, the CDR3 is TGCGCCAGCAGCGACAGGGCCTCCCAACGCCCCAACGAGCAGTACTTC.

The J gene is TRBJ2-2, the V gene TRBV10-3; 7 bases fit TRBD1. V trimming: 2 bases; J trimming: 4 bases; junction bases outside the gene matches: 1. Germline loops: CDR1 ENHRY, CDR2 SYGVKD. CDR3 length: 14 amino acids. CDR3 amino acids: CAISEGTATGELFF. CDR3 in DNA: TGTGCCATCAGTGAGGGGACAGCCACCGGGGAGCTGTTTTTT.

J is TRBJ1-2 and V is TRBV30; 9 nucleotides line up with TRBD1. This CDR3 is built from 15 residues. The germline CDR1 and CDR2 sequences are GTSNPN and SVGIG (reference sequence). V was clipped by 2 bases and J by 2 bases; unmatched bases: 6. The CDR3 loop is CAWSSGTGLNYGYTF. Here the CDR3 DNA reads TGTGCCTGGAGTTCGGGGACAGGGCTAAACTATGGCTACACCTTC. The full variable domain, completed using reference TRBV30 and TRBJ1-2, is SQTIHQWPATLVQPVGSPLSLECTVEGTSNPNLYWYRQAAGRGLQLLFYSVGIGQISSEVPQNLSASRPQDRQFILSSKKLLLSDSGFYLCAWSSGTGLNYGYTFGSGTRLTVV.

The chain couples TRBV6-1 to TRBJ1-2; the D gene is possibly TRBD1 (5 bases). V lost 2 bases, J lost 6 bases, and 16 bases lay in between. CDR1 and CDR2 (germline): MNHNS, SASEGT. The CDR3 is 15 amino acids. The CDR3 is CASSEFWDSGDGYTF. CDR3 nucleotide sequence: TGTGCCAGCAGTGAATTTTGGGATTCGGGGGATGGCTACACCTTC.

The V gene is TRBV30, the J gene TRBJ2-3, with a weak D call TRBD1 (5 bases). V was pared by 3 bases and J by 4 bases, with 11 bases between. The CDR3 is made up of 13 amino acids. CDR1 and CDR2 from the germline V gene are GTSNPN and SVGIG (reference sequence). The CDR3 reads CAWRFSGSDTQYF. DNA for the CDR3: TGTGCCTGGAGGTTCTCAGGGTCAGATACGCAGTATTTT.

The sample holds one count of this clone. V is TRBV3-1 (or the pseudogene TRBV3-2) and J is TRBJ2-7; D may be TRBD1 (6 bases). CDR3 length equals 16 residues. The V and J ends lost 6 bases and 0 bases respectively, with 18 bases between them. The germline V gene has CDR1 LGHDT and CDR2 YNNKEL (reference sequence). Here the CDR3 DNA reads TGTGCCAGCAGTGTTAGGGGGACACTTAGCTCCTACGAGCAGTACTTC. This codes for CASSVRGTLSSYEQYF.

The chain joins TRBV4-2 to TRBJ1-6; no reliable D call. The germline gives CDR1 LGHNA, CDR2 YNFKEQ. This CDR3 is 16 amino acids long. Trimming took off 2 bases at V and 4 bases at J, with 12 bases between the two ends. The CDR3, as DNA: TGTGCCAGCAGCCAAAATGAGGGCGCGTATAATTCACCCCTCCACTTT. Protein: CASSQNEGAYNSPLHF.

This rearrangement joins TRBV2 to TRBJ2-1; D might be TRBD1 (5 bases). The germline CDR1 and CDR2 sequences are SNHLY and FYNNEI. Trimming cost V 5 bases and J 3 bases, with 8 bases left between them. The CDR3 is 13 residues long. The CDR3 DNA reads as TGTGCCAGCAGTCTGACAGACTACAATGAGCAGTTCTTC. Amino acid sequence: CASSLTDYNEQFF.

The chain uses TRBV10-3 and TRBJ1-1; D remains ambiguous. CDR3 length: 13 amino acids. V lost 2 bases to trimming and J lost 2 bases, with 6 bases between them. Germline CDR1 is ENHRY and CDR2 is SYGVKD. CDR3: CAISENINTEAFF. The CDR3 nucleotides read TGTGCCATCAGTGAGAACATCAACACTGAAGCTTTCTTT.

This rearrangement joins TRBV19 to TRBJ1-5; 7 nucleotides agree with TRBD1. The trim removed 6 bases at V and 0 bases at J, leaving 17 bases unmatched. CDR3 size: 19 residues. Germline CDR1 is LNHDA and CDR2 is SQIVND (reference sequence). The CDR3 reads CASRVEGQTGPYSNQPQHF. CDR3 sequence (DNA): TGTGCCAGTAGAGTCGAGGGTCAGACAGGGCCTTATAGCAATCAGCCCCAGCATTTT.

The CDR3 region has the DNA TGCAGCGTTGAAGATCCCCTCGGCGGGCGCGCAGATACGCAGTATTTT. It is translated as CSVEDPLGGRADTQYF. The chain has TRBV29-1 and TRBJ2-3; a possible D gene is TRBD2 (5 bases). This CDR3 contains 16 residues. V lost 0 bases and J lost 4, with 17 bases in between. Germline CDR1 and CDR2: SQVTM and ANQGSEA.

This clone showed up just once. The genes are TRBV9 and TRBJ2-2, with 9 bases fitting TRBD2. The CDR3 length is 18 residues. Germline assignment: CDR1 SGDLS and CDR2 YYNGEE. J lost 6 bases, V lost 2 bases, and 14 bases had no gene match. CDR3 protein: CASSVPHGGGGTAGELFF. Written as DNA, the CDR3 is TGTGCCAGCAGCGTTCCGCACGGCGGGGGGGGTACCGCCGGGGAGCTGTTTTTT.

This chain connects TRBV9 to TRBJ2-5, with 9 bases identical to TRBD1. V dropped 4 bases and J dropped 4; count of bases not matched to a gene: 8. CDR1 is SGDLS and CDR2 is YYNGEE in the germline V gene. This CDR3 comprises 15 residues. CDR3 in amino acids: CASSTGTGTVETQYF. DNA for the CDR3: TGTGCCAGCAGCACCGGGACAGGGACTGTAGAGACCCAGTACTTC.

V and J are TRBV20-1 and TRBJ2-2, with TRBD2 matching over 15 bases. The germline V gene has CDR1 DFQATT and CDR2 SNEGSKA (reference sequence). V shed 3 bases, J shed 0 bases, and the junction held 11 bases outside the gene matches. The CDR3 length is 20 residues. CDR3 nucleotides: TGCAGTGCTAGTGGACTAGCGGGGGGGATCGCGACAGCGAACACCGGGGAGCTGTTTTTT. Protein: CSASGLAGGIATANTGELFF.

The sample holds one count of this clone. This sequence joins TRBV9 and TRBJ1-2; a weak D match, TRBD1 (5 bases). Trimming left V 3 bases short and J 1 base short, with 19 bases between. In germline, CDR1 is SGDLS, CDR2 YYNGEE. The CDR3 extends over 17 amino acids. The CDR3 protein is CASSARERGGINYGYTF. The DNA for the CDR3 is TGTGCCAGCAGCGCCCGAGAGCGGGGGGGGATTAACTATGGCTACACCTTC.

V usage is TRBV7-9 and J usage is TRBJ2-1; D possibly corresponds to TRBD2 (7 bases). The germline V and J ends were trimmed by 0 bases and 5 bases, with 11 bases remaining between them. Germline V gene sequence: CDR1 SEHNR, CDR2 FQNEAQ (reference sequence). The CDR3 is 15 residues long. The CDR3 is CASSLASGTNNEQFF. The CDR3 bases are TGTGCCAGCAGCTTAGCGAGCGGGACAAACAATGAGCAGTTCTTC.

The rearrangement uses TRBV7-9 and TRBJ2-3; tentative D call: TRBD2 (7 bases). Germline V gene lookup returns CDR1 SEHNR and CDR2 FQNEAQ (reference sequence). This CDR3 has 19 residues. The germline V and J ends were trimmed by 0 bases and 5 bases, with 24 bases remaining between them. CDR3 coding DNA: TGTGCCAGCAGCTTAGCGGAAGCTGGGAGGGGGGGGCGGAAAGATACGCAGTATTTT. Translated, it gives CASSLAEAGRGGRKDTQYF.